The 22 T cell receptor beta chains listed next were all sequenced from one sample in a study of CD8 T cells in ankylosing spondylitis. MiXCR, run by TCRdb on the 5' RACE reads, gives a single entry per CDR3 protein. The sample carries about 33,000 distinct CDR3 sequences, roughly 13% recorded once. Source material: synovial fluid, either unsorted or a sorted T cell fraction (not recorded which). These TCRs come from a male donor with ankylosing spondylitis.

This clonotype came up many times. The rearrangement joins TRBV28 to TRBJ1-2; D remains unclear. The germline V gene encodes CDR1 MDHEN and CDR2 SYDVKM. CDR3 length: 14 amino acids. V dropped 5 bases and J dropped 4 bases, with 14 bases sitting between them. CDR3 DNA: TGTGCCAGCAGTAGCTACGGGAACAGCTATGGCTACACCTTC. Its protein is CASSSYGNSYGYTF.

The V call is TRBV6-2 or TRBV6-3, the J call TRBJ2-7; D call uncertain. There are 13 residues in the CDR3. The germline gives CDR1 MNHEY, CDR2 SVGEGT. The V end was cut by 4 bases, the J end by 2 bases, with 9 bases between. The CDR3 loop reads CASSFRATYEQYF. Here the CDR3 DNA reads TGTGCCAGCAGTTTCCGCGCTACCTACGAGCAGTACTTC.

CDR3 DNA: TGCGCCAGCAGGTTTGGACAGAACAATGAGCAGTTCTTC. Translated, it gives CASRFGQNNEQFF. The chain couples TRBV5-1 to TRBJ2-1; perhaps TRBD1 as D (6 bases). Trimming took 5 bases from V and 5 from J, leaving 11 bases between them. Germline values: CDR1 SGHRS, CDR2 YFSETQ. This CDR3 comprises 13 residues.

This clonotype is termed large (0.1 to 1%). The CDR3 loop is CATSRVAGSYNEQFF. CDR3 sequence (DNA): TGTGCCACCAGCAGAGTAGCAGGGTCCTACAATGAGCAGTTCTTC. The rearrangement uses TRBV15 and TRBJ2-1; D is possibly TRBD1 (5 bases). CDR1 and CDR2 (germline): LNHNV, YYDKDF (reference sequence). V lost 1 base, J lost 1 base, and 8 bases lay in between. The CDR3 runs 15 residues.

This clonotype came up many times. V and J are TRBV12-3 or TRBV12-4 and TRBJ1-1, with D maybe TRBD1 (6 bases). CDR3 size: 15 residues. Deletions cut 10 bases from V and 7 bases from J, with 25 bases between. CDR3 region: CAILGGGAPRGEAFF. Here the CDR3 DNA reads TGTGCCATCTTGGGTGGGGGGGCCCCTCGGGGTGAAGCTTTCTTT.

J is TRBJ1-5 and V is TRBV12-3 or TRBV12-4; unclear D gene. Trimming left V 7 bases short and J 2 bases short, with 15 bases between. CDR3 length: 15 amino acids. The CDR3 loop is CASTDGRRGNQPQHF. The DNA of the CDR3 is TGTGCCAGCACCGACGGACGGCGGGGCAATCAGCCCCAGCATTTT.

The chain has TRBV29-1 and TRBJ2-5, with 8 bases that match TRBD2. Germline CDR1 reads SQVTM; CDR2 reads ANQGSEA. This CDR3 has 14 amino acids. Unmatched junction bases numbered 7, after V lost 5 bases and J lost 2 bases. The CDR3: CSVIPGGLQETQYF. The DNA of the CDR3 is TGCAGCGTTATTCCGGGAGGGTTACAAGAGACCCAGTACTTC.

V gene TRBV27 combines with J gene TRBJ1-2; no reliable D call. The germline CDR1 and CDR2 sequences are MNHEY and SMNVEV (reference sequence). Trimming took off 5 bases at V and 3 bases at J, with 7 bases between the two ends. The CDR3 has 12 residues. CDR3 residues: CASSPGHYGYTF. CDR3 DNA sequence: TGTGCCAGCAGTCCAGGTCACTATGGCTACACCTTC.

This clonotype was observed a few times. This chain links TRBV2 with TRBJ1-2; the D gene is possibly TRBD1 (5 bases). V lost 4 bases and J 2 bases, leaving 17 bases between the germline ends. CDR3 size: 16 residues. Germline CDR1 and CDR2: SNHLY and FYNNEI. CDR3 in DNA: TGTGCCAGCAGTGCGGTGGTCCGGGGACCAAACTATGGCTACACCTTC. Its translation: CASSAVVRGPNYGYTF.

This clonotype was seen ten or more times. This chain connects TRBV20-1 to TRBJ1-6; D not certain. The V and J ends lost 1 base and 5 bases respectively, with 12 bases between them. Germline assignment: CDR1 DFQATT and CDR2 SNEGSKA (reference sequence). CDR3 size: 15 residues. The CDR3 region is CSARGGNRDNSPLHF. Here the CDR3 DNA reads TGCAGTGCTAGAGGCGGTAACCGAGATAATTCACCCCTCCACTTT.

This clonotype was counted between two and nine times. The DNA for the CDR3 is TGTGCCAGCAGCTTAGGGGTTCGGACTTCCTACAATGAGCAGTTCTTC. Translated: CASSLGVRTSYNEQFF. V usage is TRBV7-8 and J usage is TRBJ2-1; a possible D gene is TRBD2 (5 bases). Germline V gene data show CDR1 as SGHVS and CDR2 as FQNEAQ. This CDR3 spans 16 amino acids. Between the trimmed V and J ends, which lost 1 base and 1 base, there was a span of 11 bases.

This clonotype showed up just once. The chain combines TRBV5-1 with TRBJ2-1; D possibly corresponds to TRBD2 (6 bases). The ends were cut back, 1 base at V and 4 bases at J, with 12 bases in the middle. The CDR3 runs 15 residues. Germline CDR1 SGHRS, CDR2 YFSETQ. In DNA form, the CDR3 reads TGCGCCAGCAGCTTGAATGGCGGGGAATACAATGAGCAGTTCTTC. This sequence encodes CASSLNGGEYNEQFF.

This clonotype was seen more than once but under ten times. V usage is TRBV6-4 and J usage is TRBJ2-1, with 12 bases matching TRBD2. This CDR3 is built from 15 residues. After removal of 5 bases from V and 4 bases from J, the junction contained 3 bases not matched to a gene. Per the germline V gene, CDR1 is MRHNA and CDR2 is SNTAGT. In DNA form, the CDR3 reads TGTGCCAGCAGTCCTCTAGCGGGAGGGTACAATGAGCAGTTCTTC. Translating gives CASSPLAGGYNEQFF.

The V gene is TRBV3-1, the J gene TRBJ2-2; D tentatively reads TRBD1 or TRBD2 (5 bases each). The CDR3 contains 14 residues. Germline CDR1 reads LGHDT; CDR2 reads YNNKEL (reference sequence). V was trimmed by 3 bases and J by 4 bases, leaving 9 bases between them. For the CDR3, the DNA is TGTGCCAGCAGCCAGGGGGACCTCACCGGGGAGCTGTTTTTT. Its translation is CASSQGDLTGELFF.

The V gene is TRBV19, the J gene TRBJ1-1; no firm D call. Trimming cost V 3 bases and J 4 bases, with 6 bases left between them. The germline gives CDR1 LNHDA, CDR2 SQIVND (reference sequence). The CDR3 has 12 residues. The CDR3 loop reads CASSIWGTEAFF. In nucleotides, the CDR3 is TGTGCCAGTAGTATTTGGGGCACTGAAGCTTTCTTT.

In this sample, this clonotype turned up many times. The rearrangement joins TRBV6-5 to TRBJ1-1; tentatively, D is TRBD1 (6 bases). The length of the CDR3 is 14 residues. The germline gives CDR1 MNHEY, CDR2 SVGAGI. V lost 2 bases, J lost 1 base, and 8 bases lay in between. For the CDR3, the DNA is TGTGCCAGCAGTTACGGGGGACAGAACACTGAAGCTTTCTTT. The encoded protein is CASSYGGQNTEAFF.

This clonotype was found a few times. V gene TRBV4-3 combines with J gene TRBJ2-7, with TRBD1 identical over 10 bases. This CDR3 is 15 amino acids long. Looked up from germline, CDR1 is LGHNA and CDR2 is YSLEER. After removal of 2 bases from V and 4 bases from J, the junction contained 5 bases not matched to a gene. As DNA, the CDR3 is TGCGCCAGCAGCCAACAACGGGACAGGGGATACGAGCAGTACTTC. It encodes CASSQQRDRGYEQYF.

This chain connects TRBV3-1 to TRBJ2-3; no clear D gene. The CDR3 length is 12 residues. The V gene's germline CDR1 is LGHDT and CDR2 YNNKEL (reference sequence). Between the trimmed V and J ends, which lost 3 bases and 3 bases, there was a span of 4 bases. The DNA of the CDR3 is TGTGCCAGCAGCCACAGTACAGATACGCAGTATTTT. Amino acid sequence: CASSHSTDTQYF.

Only a few counts were recorded for this clonotype. This rearrangement joins TRBV7-2 to TRBJ2-7; maybe TRBD1 (8 bases). The CDR3 sequence is 15 residues long. Trimming pared 1 base from V and 7 bases from J, leaving 17 bases between. Germline V gene sequence: CDR1 SGHTA, CDR2 FQGNSA. CDR3 nucleotide sequence: TGTGCCAGCAGCTTAGGCAGGGGGCGGGGGTTAGAGCAGTACTTC. The encoded protein is CASSLGRGRGLEQYF.

In its sample, this clonotype was seen a few times. This chain joins TRBV6-1 and TRBJ1-1; TRBD1 matches at 11 bases. J was trimmed by 6 bases and V by 5 bases; bases with no gene match: 17. Germline loops: CDR1 MNHNS, CDR2 SASEGT. The CDR3 extends over 18 amino acids. CDR3 amino acids: CASSRAWDRGAQDSEAFF. In DNA form, the CDR3 reads TGTGCCAGCAGTAGAGCGTGGGACAGGGGGGCCCAGGACTCTGAAGCTTTCTTT.

This clonotype was observed a few times. The rearrangement uses TRBV20-1 and TRBJ1-2; D is perhaps TRBD1 (5 bases). Germline V lookup: CDR1 DFQATT, CDR2 SNEGSKA (reference sequence). CDR3 length equals 15 residues. Between the trimmed V and J ends, which lost 3 bases and 4 bases, there was a span of 18 bases. The CDR3 DNA reads TGCAGTGCTAGGTCTTTTGTAGGGGCTGCCTATGGCTACACCTTC. Protein sequence: CSARSFVGAAYGYTF.

The chain has TRBV9 and TRBJ2-1; 14 bases are a match to TRBD2. The trim removed 4 bases at V and 7 bases at J, leaving 13 bases unmatched. This CDR3 region has 18 residues. Per germline, CDR1 SGDLS and CDR2 YYNGEE. CDR3 coding DNA: TGTGCCAGCAGCCCCCGCTGGGGGACTAGCGGGGGAGGGAATGAGCAGTTCTTC. Amino acid sequence: CASSPRWGTSGGGNEQFF.